This T cell receptor (beta chain) comes out of a study of blood T cell repertoires in COVID-19. Study at large: The United States, Italy and Spain were the sources of the acute and convalescent COVID-19 samples.

In Seattle, patients joined the study during active infection and were tracked longitudinally. About this clone: The same CDR3 can be traced to other DNA sequences in this sample.

Authors' analysis steps: Reference gene primers were amplified, and this amplification served to estimate nucleated cell counts. Generated by immunoSEQ multiplex PCR, the TCRdb table keeps only in-frame clones and is missing some. V and J calls and clone size are copied from that table; D and trimming were computed from the DNA. The sample lists 200,000 to 250,000 clones, roughly 80% occurring once. Per the germline V gene, CDR1 is SGHRS and CDR2 is YFSETQ. The ends lost 4 bases at V and 3 bases at J; junction bases unmatched: 6. The CDR3 contains 14 residues. Source material: peripheral blood. The chain is built from TRBV5-1 and TRBJ1-2; the match to TRBD1 covers 7 bases. This TCR was recovered from a woman over 75 with COVID-19, enrolled during active disease. The CDR3 sequence: CASSLPTGDYGYTF. CDR3 DNA: TGCGCCAGCAGCCTACCAACAGGGGACTATGGCTACACCTTC.